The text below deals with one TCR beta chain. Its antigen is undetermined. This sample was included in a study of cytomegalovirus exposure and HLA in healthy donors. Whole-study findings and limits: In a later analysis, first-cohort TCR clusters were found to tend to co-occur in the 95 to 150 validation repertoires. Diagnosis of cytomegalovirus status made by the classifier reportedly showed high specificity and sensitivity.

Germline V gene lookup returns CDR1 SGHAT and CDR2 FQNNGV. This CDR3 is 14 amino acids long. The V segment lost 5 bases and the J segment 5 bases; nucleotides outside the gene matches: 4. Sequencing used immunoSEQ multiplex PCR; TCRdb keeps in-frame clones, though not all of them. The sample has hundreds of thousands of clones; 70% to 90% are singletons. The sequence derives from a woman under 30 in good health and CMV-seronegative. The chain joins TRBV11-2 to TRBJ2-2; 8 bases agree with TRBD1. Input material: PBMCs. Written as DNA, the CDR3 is TGTGCCAGCAGCCCGGACAGGGTGACCGGGGAGCTGTTTTTT. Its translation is CASSPDRVTGELFF.